This T cell receptor beta chain was observed in a study of cytomegalovirus exposure and HLA in healthy donors. Study results and limitations: Both high specificity and high sensitivity reportedly marked the classifier's diagnosis of cytomegalovirus status. A few chains linked to CMV were shown in vitro to be specific for CMV antigens.

A remark on this clone: What it recognizes is unknown.

This CDR3 spans 14 amino acids. V was clipped by 3 bases and J by 4 bases, with 12 bases between them. Germline CDR1 and CDR2: LNHDA and SQIVND (reference sequence). The PCR had 60 Vbeta and 13 Jbeta primers. This table comes from immunoSEQ multiplex PCR, and its TCRdb copy is limited to in-frame clones, with some not included. Of around 150,000 clones listed, around 65% are singletons. Donors had nominal health at sampling but likely had unrecorded immune exposures. The sample comprised PBMCs. This clonotype originated in a woman aged 60-70 years in good health and CMV-seronegative. The chain recombines TRBV19 with TRBJ1-1; no definite D call. CDR3 region: CASSISRAATEAFF. The CDR3 coding sequence is TGTGCCAGTAGTATTTCTCGCGCCGCCACTGAAGCTTTCTTT. Together with reference TRBV19 and TRBJ1-1, the CDR3 gives the full variable domain: DGGITQSPKYLFRKEGQNVTLSCEQNLNHDAMYWYRQDPGQGLRLIYYSQIVNDFQKGDIAEGYSVSREKKESFPLTVTSAQKNPTAFYLCASSISRAATEAFFGQGTRLTVV.